This TCR beta chain comes out of a study of T cells in Graves' hyperthyroidism and ophthalmopathy. Study-level background: The blood sample was taken at first diagnosis, before treatment began. Whole-study results and caveats: Most thyroid-expanded clonotypes above 0.001 were also found in blood. Ophthalmopathy could be told apart from stable hyperthyroidism with a 13 V-J model.

The source material, RNA transcripts, was used to amplify TCR beta CDR3 regions. TCR CDR3 regions were first amplified by RT-PCR with HTBI primers. TCRdb itself ran the multiplex PCR reads through MiXCR, one entry per CDR3 protein. Of around 350,000 distinct CDR3 sequences detected, around 16% appear once; the ten largest clones hold 25% to 35%. The CDR3 length is 15 residues. Trimming cost V 1 base and J 0 bases, with 7 bases left between them. As for this clonotype: Its antigen is unidentified.

The chain combines TRBV12-3 or TRBV12-4 with TRBJ1-3; no clear D. The source of this sequence is a woman between 18 and 29 years old with Graves' hyperthyroidism that later progressed to Graves' ophthalmopathy. The sequenced material came from blood. In nucleotides, the CDR3 is TGTGCCAGCAGTTTAGGGGCAAACTCTGGAAACACCATATATTTT. As protein: CASSLGANSGNTIYF.